This T cell receptor (beta chain) was observed in a study of graft-versus-host responses after intestinal transplantation. Broader study findings: Graft-donor T cell macrochimerism in patients accompanied high graft-versus-host to host-versus-graft clonal ratios in allografts.

On this clone: What it recognizes is unknown.

Some clones are missing from TCRdb's copy, which holds only in-frame ones; the method was immunoSEQ multiplex PCR. Counted here are more than 65,000 clones, roughly 94% occurring once; the ten biggest clones make up around 0.5%. The receptor was derived from a human donor who received an intestinal transplant. The material was unstimulated CD8+ T cells sorted from spleen or lymph node cells, obtained before intestinal transplant.

CDR3 sequence reads: CATRRDPCPSSRNSPLHF. The CDR3 DNA is TGTGCCACCAGAAGGGACCCCTGTCCCTCATCACGAAATTCACCCCTCCACTTT. The V gene is TRBV15, the J gene TRBJ1-6; a possible D gene is TRBD1 (5 bases). The germline gives CDR1 LNHNV, CDR2 YYDKDF (reference sequence). Deletions cut 6 bases from V and 7 bases from J, with 25 bases between. The CDR3 is 18 residues long.